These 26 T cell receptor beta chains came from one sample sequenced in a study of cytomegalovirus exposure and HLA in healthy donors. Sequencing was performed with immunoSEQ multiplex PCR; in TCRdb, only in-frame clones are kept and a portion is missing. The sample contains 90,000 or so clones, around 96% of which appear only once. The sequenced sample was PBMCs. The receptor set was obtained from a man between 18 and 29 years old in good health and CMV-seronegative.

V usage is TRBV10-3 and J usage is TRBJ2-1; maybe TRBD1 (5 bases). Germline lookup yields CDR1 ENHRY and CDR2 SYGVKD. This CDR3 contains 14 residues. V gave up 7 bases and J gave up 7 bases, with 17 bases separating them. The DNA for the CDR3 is TGTGCCATCACTGGACGGGCGCCAGGGAATGAGCAGTTCTTC. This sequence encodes CAITGRAPGNEQFF.

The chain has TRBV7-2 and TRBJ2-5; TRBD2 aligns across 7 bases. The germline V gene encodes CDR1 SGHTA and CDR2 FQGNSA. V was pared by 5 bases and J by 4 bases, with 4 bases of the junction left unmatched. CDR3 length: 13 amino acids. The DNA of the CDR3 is TGTGCCAGCAGCGGCGGGAGAGGAGAGACCCAGTACTTC. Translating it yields CASSGGRGETQYF.

The CDR3 sequence is CASSEGASNQPQHF. The CDR3 DNA sequence: TGTGCCAGCAGTGAGGGGGCGAGCAATCAGCCCCAGCATTTT. V gene TRBV25-1 combines with J gene TRBJ1-5, with a tentative D call TRBD1 (6 bases). Trimming removed 3 bases from V and 1 base from J, with 7 bases in between. The CDR3 spans 14 residues. CDR1 and CDR2 from the germline V gene are MGHDK and SYGVNS.

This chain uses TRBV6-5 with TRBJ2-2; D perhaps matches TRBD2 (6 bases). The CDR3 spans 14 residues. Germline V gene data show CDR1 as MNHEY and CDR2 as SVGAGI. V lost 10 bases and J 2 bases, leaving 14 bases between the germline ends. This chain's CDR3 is CATNGLPNTGELFF. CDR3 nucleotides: TGTGCCACAAACGGACTACCAAACACCGGGGAGCTGTTTTTT.

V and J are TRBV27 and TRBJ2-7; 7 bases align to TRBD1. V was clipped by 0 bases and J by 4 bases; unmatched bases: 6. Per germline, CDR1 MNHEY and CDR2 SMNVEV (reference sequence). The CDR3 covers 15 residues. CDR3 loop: CASSLSSTGLYEQYV. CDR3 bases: TGTGCCAGCAGTTTATCGTCGACAGGGTTGTACGAGCAGTACGTC.

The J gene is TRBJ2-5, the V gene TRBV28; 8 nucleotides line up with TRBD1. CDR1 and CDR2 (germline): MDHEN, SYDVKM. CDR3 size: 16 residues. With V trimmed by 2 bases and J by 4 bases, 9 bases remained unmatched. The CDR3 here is CASSLINGQGGETQYF. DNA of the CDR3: TGTGCCAGCAGTTTAATCAACGGACAGGGAGGAGAGACCCAGTACTTC.

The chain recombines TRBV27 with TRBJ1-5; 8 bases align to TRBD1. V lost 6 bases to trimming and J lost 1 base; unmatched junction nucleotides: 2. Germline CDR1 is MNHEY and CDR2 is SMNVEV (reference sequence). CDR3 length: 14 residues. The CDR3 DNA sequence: TGTGCCAGCAGCCACAGGGGGAGCAATCAGCCCCAGCATTTT. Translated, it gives CASSHRGSNQPQHF.

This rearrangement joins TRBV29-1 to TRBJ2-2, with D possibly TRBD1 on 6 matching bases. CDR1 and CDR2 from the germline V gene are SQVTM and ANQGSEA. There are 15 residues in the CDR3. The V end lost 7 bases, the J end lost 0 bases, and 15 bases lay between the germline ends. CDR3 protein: CSAQFDRPNTGELFF. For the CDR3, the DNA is TGCAGCGCCCAGTTTGACAGGCCGAACACCGGGGAGCTGTTTTTT.

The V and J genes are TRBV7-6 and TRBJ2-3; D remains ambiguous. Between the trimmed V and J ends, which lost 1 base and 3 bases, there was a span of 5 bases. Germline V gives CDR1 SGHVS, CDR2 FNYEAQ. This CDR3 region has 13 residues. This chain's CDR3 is CASSLGLTDTQYF. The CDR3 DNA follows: TGTGCCAGCAGCTTAGGGCTGACAGATACGCAGTATTTT.

The CDR3 sequence is CASSLVVAGYNEQFF. The CDR3 DNA reads TGCGCCAGCAGCTTGGTAGTAGCGGGGTACAATGAGCAGTTCTTC. This chain joins TRBV5-1 and TRBJ2-1; 8 bases are a match to TRBD2. This CDR3 region has 15 residues. Trimming cost V 0 bases and J 4 bases; bases outside gene matches: 3. CDR1 is SGHRS, CDR2 YFSETQ, per germline.

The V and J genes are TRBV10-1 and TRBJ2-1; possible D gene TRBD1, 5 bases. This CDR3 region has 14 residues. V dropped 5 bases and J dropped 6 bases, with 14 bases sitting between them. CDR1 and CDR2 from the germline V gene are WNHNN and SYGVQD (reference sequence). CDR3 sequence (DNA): TGCGCCAGCAGTCGGCAGGGCTTAGGCAATGAGCAGTTCTTC. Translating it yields CASSRQGLGNEQFF.

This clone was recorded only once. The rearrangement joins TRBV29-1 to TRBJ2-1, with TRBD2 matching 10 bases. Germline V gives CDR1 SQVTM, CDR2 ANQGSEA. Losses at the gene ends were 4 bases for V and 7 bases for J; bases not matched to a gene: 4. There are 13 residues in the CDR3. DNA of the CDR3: TGCAGCGTTGCTCAGCGGGAGGGAAATGAGCAGTTCTTC. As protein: CSVAQREGNEQFF.

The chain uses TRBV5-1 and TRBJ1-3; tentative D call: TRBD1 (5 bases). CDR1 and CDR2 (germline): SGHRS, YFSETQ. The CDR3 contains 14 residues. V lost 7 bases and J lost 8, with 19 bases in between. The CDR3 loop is CASGIDSPRDTIYF. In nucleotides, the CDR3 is TGCGCCAGCGGCATCGACAGCCCCAGGGACACCATATATTTT.

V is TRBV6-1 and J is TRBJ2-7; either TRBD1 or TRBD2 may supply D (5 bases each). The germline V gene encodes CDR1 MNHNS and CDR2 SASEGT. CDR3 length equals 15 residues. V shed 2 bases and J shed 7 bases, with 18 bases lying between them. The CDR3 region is CASSELVGTAREQYV. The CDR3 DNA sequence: TGTGCCAGCAGTGAACTTGTCGGGACCGCTCGGGAGCAGTACGTC.

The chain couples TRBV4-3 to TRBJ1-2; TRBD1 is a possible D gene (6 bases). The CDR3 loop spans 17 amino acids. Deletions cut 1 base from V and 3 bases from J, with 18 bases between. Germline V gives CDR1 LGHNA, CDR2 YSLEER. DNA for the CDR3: TGCGCCAGCAGCCAAGGATCGGCGGGGGGCTTTTACTATGGCTACACCTTC. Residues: CASSQGSAGGFYYGYTF.

This CDR3 is CASSREAQGPYNEQFF. The CDR3 DNA is TGTGCCAGCAGCAGAGAGGCCCAGGGCCCCTACAATGAGCAGTTCTTC. The J gene is TRBJ2-1, the V gene TRBV5-4; perhaps TRBD1 as D (5 bases). V was shortened by 4 bases and J by 2 bases, with 16 bases between the two germline ends. The CDR3 extends over 16 amino acids. The V gene's germline CDR1 is SGHNT and CDR2 YYREEE (reference sequence).

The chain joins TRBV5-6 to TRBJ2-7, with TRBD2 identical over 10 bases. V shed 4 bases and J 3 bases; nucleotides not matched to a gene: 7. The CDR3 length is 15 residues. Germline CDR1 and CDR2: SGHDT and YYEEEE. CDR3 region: CASSTLAGAVYEQYV. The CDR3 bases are TGTGCCAGCAGCACGCTAGCGGGAGCTGTCTACGAGCAGTACGTC.

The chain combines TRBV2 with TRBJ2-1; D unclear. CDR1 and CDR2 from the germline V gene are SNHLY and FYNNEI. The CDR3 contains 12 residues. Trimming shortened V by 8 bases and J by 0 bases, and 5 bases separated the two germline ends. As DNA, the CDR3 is TGTGCCAGCTGGAGCTCCTACAATGAGCAGTTCTTC. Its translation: CASWSSYNEQFF.

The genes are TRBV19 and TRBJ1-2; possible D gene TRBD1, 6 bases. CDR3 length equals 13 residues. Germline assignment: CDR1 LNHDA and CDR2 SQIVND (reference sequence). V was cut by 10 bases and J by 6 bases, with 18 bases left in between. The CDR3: CATVLSQGDGYTF. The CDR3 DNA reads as TGTGCCACAGTATTGTCACAGGGCGATGGCTACACCTTC.

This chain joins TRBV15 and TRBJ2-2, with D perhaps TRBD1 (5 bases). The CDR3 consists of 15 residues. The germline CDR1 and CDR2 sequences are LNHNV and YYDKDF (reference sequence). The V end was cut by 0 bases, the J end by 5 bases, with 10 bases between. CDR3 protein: CATSRDPRATGELFF. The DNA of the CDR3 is TGTGCCACCAGCAGAGACCCCAGGGCAACCGGGGAGCTGTTTTTT.

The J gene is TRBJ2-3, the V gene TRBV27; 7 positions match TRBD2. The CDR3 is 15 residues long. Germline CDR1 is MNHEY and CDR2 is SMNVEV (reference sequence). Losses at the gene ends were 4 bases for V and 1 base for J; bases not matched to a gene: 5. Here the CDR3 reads CASSSRGGGTDTQYF. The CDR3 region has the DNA TGTGCCAGCAGTTCCCGGGGAGGGGGCACAGATACGCAGTATTTT.

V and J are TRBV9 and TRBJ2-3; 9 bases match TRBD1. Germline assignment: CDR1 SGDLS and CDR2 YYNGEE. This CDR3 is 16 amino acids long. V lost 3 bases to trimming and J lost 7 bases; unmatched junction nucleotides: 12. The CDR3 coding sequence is TGTGCCAGCAGCGGGAGGACCGGGACAGGGCGGAATACGCAGTATTTT. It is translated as CASSGRTGTGRNTQYF.

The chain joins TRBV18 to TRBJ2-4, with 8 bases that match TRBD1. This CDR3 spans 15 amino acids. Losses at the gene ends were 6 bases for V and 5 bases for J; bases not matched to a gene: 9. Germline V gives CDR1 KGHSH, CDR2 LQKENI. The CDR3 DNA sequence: TGTGCCAGCTCCCAGTTCGCGACAGGGGAAAACATTCAGTACTTC. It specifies CASSQFATGENIQYF.

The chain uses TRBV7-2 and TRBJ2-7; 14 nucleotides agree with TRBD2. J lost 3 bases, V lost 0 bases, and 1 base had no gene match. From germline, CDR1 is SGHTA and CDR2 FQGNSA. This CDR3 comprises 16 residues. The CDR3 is CASSLAGTSGSYEQYF. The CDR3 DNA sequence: TGTGCCAGCAGCTTAGCCGGGACTAGCGGGAGCTACGAGCAGTACTTC.

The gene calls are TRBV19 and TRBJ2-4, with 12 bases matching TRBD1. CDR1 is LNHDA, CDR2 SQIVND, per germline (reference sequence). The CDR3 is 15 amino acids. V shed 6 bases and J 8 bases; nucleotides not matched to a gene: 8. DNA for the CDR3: TGTGCCAGTAGGGAGCCGGGACAGGGGGCTTACATTCAGTACTTC. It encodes CASREPGQGAYIQYF.

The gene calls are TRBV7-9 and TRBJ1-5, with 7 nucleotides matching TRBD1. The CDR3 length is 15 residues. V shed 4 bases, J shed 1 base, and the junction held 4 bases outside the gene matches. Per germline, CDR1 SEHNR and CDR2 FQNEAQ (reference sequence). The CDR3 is CASSSTGASNQPQHF. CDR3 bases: TGTGCCAGCAGCTCTACAGGGGCGAGCAATCAGCCCCAGCATTTT.